Following are 25 T cell receptor beta chains from one sample sequenced in a study of molecular identifiers for immune sequencing clone quantification. In TCRdb, the PCR reads were re-called with MiXCR into one record per CDR3 protein. The table has about 640,000 distinct CDR3 sequences, just under 20% seen once. The sample comprised naive CD8+ T cells from blood, with Jurkat cell RNA spiked in. Specified subset: FACS-sorted CD8+CD4-CCR7+CD45RA+ naive T cells. The receptor set was obtained from a human donor in good health. Some libraries in this study had Jurkat cell RNA spiked in.

Of note for this clonotype: Given a much more abundant clone one base away, this may be a read error. The CDR3 loop is CASTRLTLELFF. DNA for the CDR3: TGTGCCAGCACTCGACTGACTTTGGAGCTGTTTTTT. The J gene is TRBJ2-2, the V gene TRBV12-3 or TRBV12-4, with D unclear. CDR3 length equals 12 residues. Trimming pared 7 bases from V and 10 bases from J, leaving 13 bases between.

This clonotype was observed at least ten times. The chain recombines TRBV5-5 with TRBJ2-7; TRBD1 is a possible D gene (5 bases). V was shortened by 4 bases and J by 0 bases, with 11 bases between the two germline ends. The V gene's germline CDR1 is SGHKS and CDR2 YYEKEE (reference sequence). This CDR3 is built from 14 residues. CDR3 sequence reads: CASSPTGHSYEQYF. CDR3 in DNA: TGTGCCAGCAGCCCTACAGGTCACTCCTACGAGCAGTACTTC.

This clonotype was observed many times. V and J are TRBV2 and TRBJ2-3; 8 bases agree with TRBD1. The CDR3 is 15 residues long. The V gene's germline CDR1 is SNHLY and CDR2 FYNNEI. The V gene end was trimmed by 5 bases and the J gene end by 0 bases; junction bases not matched to a gene: 4. This CDR3 reads CASSSGTGSTDTQYF. CDR3 DNA sequence: TGTGCCAGCAGTTCCGGGACAGGTAGCACAGATACGCAGTATTTT.

This clonotype has a single count. Just one base apart from a much larger clone, this may be a read error. J is TRBJ2-7 and V is TRBV20-1, with D perhaps matching TRBD2 (5 bases). Germline assignment: CDR1 DFQATT and CDR2 SNEGSKA (reference sequence). This CDR3 spans 14 amino acids. The CDR3 spells CGARTGWEYYEQYF. DNA of the CDR3: TGCGGTGCTAGAACGGGGTGGGAGTACTACGAGCAGTACTTC.

This clonotype has a handful of counts. The CDR3 coding sequence is TGCGCCAGCAGCCCCGGGGGGTTCTTCAGCACAGATACGCAGTATTTT. Translation gives CASSPGGFFSTDTQYF. The chain joins TRBV4-1 to TRBJ2-3, with 7 bases aligning to TRBD2. The germline CDR1 and CDR2 sequences are MGHRA and YSYEKL. V was clipped by 4 bases and J by 0 bases; unmatched bases: 7. This CDR3 contains 16 residues.

This clonotype appeared many times. V is TRBV5-6 and J is TRBJ2-7; D is possibly TRBD1 (5 bases). Trimming stripped 1 base from V and 4 bases from J, with 18 bases between. Germline CDR1 SGHDT, CDR2 YYEEEE. CDR3 size: 16 residues. The CDR3 loop reads CASSLSAAGSIYEQYF. The CDR3 nucleotides read TGTGCCAGCAGCTTGAGCGCGGCAGGGTCCATATACGAGCAGTACTTC.

In this sample, this clonotype turned up many times. CDR3 coding DNA: TGTGCCAGCAGCTATAATCAGCCCCAGCATTTT. This codes for CASSYNQPQHF. The chain couples TRBV28 to TRBJ1-5; D remains ambiguous. V was trimmed by 6 bases and J by 4 bases, leaving 4 bases between them. The CDR3 is 11 residues long. CDR1 is MDHEN, CDR2 SYDVKM, per germline. Supplemented by reference TRBV28 and TRBJ1-5, the full variable domain reads DVKVTQSSRYLVKRTGEKVFLECVQDMDHENMFWYRQDPGLGLRLIYFSYDVKMKEKGDIPEGYSVSREKKERFSLILESASTNQTSMYLCASSYNQPQHFGDGTRLSIL.

A note on this clonotype: The CDR3 ends on some other residue instead of the conserved phenylalanine or tryptophan, so this is likely a read error. The chain has TRBV7-9 and TRBJ2-1; D is uncertain. The V and J ends lost 5 bases and 0 bases respectively, with 17 bases between them. Germline loops: CDR1 SEHNR, CDR2 FQNEAQ (reference sequence). The CDR3 loop spans 17 amino acids. The CDR3 reads CASSLGPRSASYNEQFS. CDR3 nucleotides: TGTGCCAGCAGCCTTGGCCCCAGGTCCGCCTCCTACAATGAGCAGTTCTCC.

This clonotype showed up many times. The chain couples TRBV5-5 to TRBJ2-1; D is ambiguous. The CDR3 is 15 amino acids. V was cut by 0 bases and J by 0 bases, with 7 bases left in between. CDR1 is SGHKS and CDR2 is YYEKEE in the germline V gene (reference sequence). CDR3 nucleotide sequence: TGTGCCAGCAGCTTGGCCCTGAGCTCCTACAATGAGCAGTTCTTC. It yields the protein CASSLALSSYNEQFF.

This chain connects TRBV12-3 or TRBV12-4 to TRBJ2-2; D perhaps matches TRBD2 (6 bases). The CDR3 covers 14 residues. The germline V and J ends were trimmed by 5 bases and 7 bases, with 14 bases remaining between them. The DNA of the CDR3 is TGTGCCAGCAGTCTCCACCCTAGCGTCGGGGAGCTGTTTTTT. The encoded protein is CASSLHPSVGELFF.

The chain couples TRBV6-2 or TRBV6-3 to TRBJ2-5, with unresolved D. Germline V lookup: CDR1 MNHEY, CDR2 SVGEGT. V was clipped by 6 bases and J by 7 bases, with 21 bases between them. The CDR3 consists of 15 residues. The CDR3 loop is CASSYSGPQPRTQYF. The DNA for the CDR3 is TGTGCCAGCAGCTATTCTGGGCCACAGCCCCGGACCCAGTACTTC.

The table lists this clonotype with many counts. The chain has TRBV4-1 and TRBJ2-1; a weak D match, TRBD2 (5 bases). CDR3 length: 15 residues. Trimming took 4 bases from V and 0 from J, leaving 10 bases between them. The germline gives CDR1 MGHRA, CDR2 YSYEKL. CDR3 sequence: CASSPRVSSYNEQFF. The CDR3 DNA reads TGCGCCAGCAGCCCGAGGGTAAGCTCCTACAATGAGCAGTTCTTC.

V and J are TRBV18 and TRBJ2-1; TRBD2 matches at 10 bases. Germline assignment: CDR1 KGHSH and CDR2 LQKENI. After removal of 4 bases from V and 9 bases from J, the junction contained 12 bases not matched to a gene. This CDR3 is built from 16 residues. The CDR3 region is CASSQPRASGGAEQFF. CDR3 bases: TGTGCCAGCTCACAACCCCGGGCTAGCGGGGGAGCTGAGCAGTTCTTC.

With regard to this clonotype: This may stem from a read error, because a much larger clone lies one nucleotide away. The chain couples TRBV12-3 or TRBV12-4 to TRBJ1-1, with 8 bases that match TRBD1. CDR3 length: 12 residues. This chain's CDR3 is CASSPGQGWASF. In DNA form, the CDR3 reads TGTGCCAGCAGCCCAGGACAGGGTTGGGCTTCCTTT.

This clonotype appeared a few times. The chain uses TRBV6-2 or TRBV6-3 and TRBJ1-1; perhaps TRBD1 as D (6 bases). V lost 5 bases and J lost 0, with 22 bases in between. This CDR3 has 18 amino acids. Germline V CDR1 and CDR2: MNHEY, SVGEGT. The CDR3 region has the DNA TGTGCCAGCAGTATCAACTTTGGACAGACGACCATGAACACTGAAGCTTTCTTT. It translates to CASSINFGQTTMNTEAFF.

In this sample, this clonotype turned up many times. The V call is TRBV7-9, the J call TRBJ2-5; 10 bases match TRBD2. CDR1 and CDR2 (germline): SEHNR, FQNEAQ (reference sequence). The ends lost 2 bases at V and 4 bases at J; junction bases unmatched: 7. There are 16 residues in the CDR3. This CDR3 reads CASSLLASGSLETQYF. As DNA, the CDR3 is TGTGCCAGCAGCTTACTTGCTAGCGGGAGTTTAGAGACCCAGTACTTC.

This clonotype was seen only a few times. The chain uses TRBV2 and TRBJ1-4; D remains unclear. The CDR3 loop spans 14 amino acids. Trimming shortened V by 2 bases and J by 8 bases, and 12 bases separated the two germline ends. Germline V gene data show CDR1 as SNHLY and CDR2 as FYNNEI. The CDR3 DNA reads as TGTGCCAGCAGTGAATATCCGTGGGGAGAAAAACTGTTTTTT. The encoded protein is CASSEYPWGEKLFF.

This clonotype was counted only a few times. The V gene is TRBV20-1, the J gene TRBJ2-7; D is perhaps TRBD2 (6 bases). Germline V gives CDR1 DFQATT, CDR2 SNEGSKA (reference sequence). Trimming removed 5 bases from V and 3 bases from J, with 20 bases in between. There are 15 residues in the CDR3. CDR3 sequence reads: CSAVSGEALSYEQYF. The CDR3 DNA reads TGCAGTGCTGTCTCGGGGGAAGCCTTAAGCTACGAGCAGTACTTC.

The CDR3 DNA reads TGCAGTGCTCCACACAAGACAGGGAATTCTATGAGTTCACCCCTCCACTTT. Protein product: CSAPHKTGNSMSSPLHF. The chain is built from TRBV20-1 and TRBJ1-6; TRBD1 aligns across 7 bases. This CDR3 comprises 17 residues. CDR1 DFQATT and CDR2 SNEGSKA come from the germline V gene (reference sequence). The trim removed 5 bases at V and 9 bases at J, leaving 19 bases unmatched.

Concerning this clonotype itself: Since a much larger clone is just one base distant, this may be a read error. The chain employs TRBV4-2 and TRBJ1-5; D gene uncertain. The germline V gene encodes CDR1 LGHNA and CDR2 YNFKEQ. The CDR3 has 15 amino acids. CDR3 DNA sequence: TGTGCCGGCAGCCCGGGCCCGGGAGCCAATCAGCCCCAGCATTTT. It specifies CAGSPGPGANQPQHF.

Only a few counts were recorded for this clonotype. The chain recombines TRBV5-4 with TRBJ2-7, with 12 bases identical to TRBD2. The CDR3 contains 17 residues. Germline values: CDR1 SGHNT, CDR2 YYREEE (reference sequence). V shed 1 base, J shed 3 bases, and the junction held 8 bases outside the gene matches. The CDR3 DNA reads TGTGCCAGCAGCTTGTGGCCTAGCGGGAGGGGAAGCTACGAGCAGTACTTC. Protein product: CASSLWPSGRGSYEQYF.

At least ten counts were recorded for this clonotype. The CDR3 is CASSVNNEQFF. In DNA, the CDR3 is TGTGCCAGCAGCGTAAACAATGAGCAGTTCTTC. The chain links TRBV7-9 to TRBJ2-1, with D hard to call. From germline, CDR1 is SEHNR and CDR2 FQNEAQ (reference sequence). The CDR3 consists of 11 residues. Trimming shortened V by 5 bases and J by 5 bases, and 4 bases separated the two germline ends.

This clonotype was seen many times. This rearrangement joins TRBV4-3 to TRBJ2-6, with D possibly TRBD2 on 5 matching bases. V was trimmed by 2 bases and J by 2 bases, leaving 19 bases between them. The CDR3 covers 19 residues. Germline V gene lookup returns CDR1 LGHNA and CDR2 YSLEER. Here the CDR3 reads CASSQSRGWVNAGANVLTF. The CDR3 bases are TGCGCCAGCAGCCAATCACGAGGGTGGGTGAACGCTGGGGCCAACGTCCTGACTTTC.

Ten or more counts support this clonotype. V gene TRBV5-5 combines with J gene TRBJ2-3; D is ambiguous. The CDR3 has 14 residues. V was pared by 0 bases and J by 2 bases, with 7 bases between. CDR1 is SGHKS, CDR2 YYEKEE, per germline (reference sequence). CDR3: CASSLEIFTDTQYF. CDR3 bases: TGTGCCAGCAGCTTGGAGATTTTCACAGATACGCAGTATTTT.

This clonotype occurred many times. The chain combines TRBV9 with TRBJ2-1; D perhaps matches TRBD1 (5 bases). Looked up from germline, CDR1 is SGDLS and CDR2 is YYNGEE. The CDR3 is 14 amino acids. V lost 3 bases to trimming and J lost 4 bases, with 11 bases between them. The CDR3 loop is CASSEGYGYNEQFF. CDR3 DNA: TGTGCCAGCAGCGAGGGGTATGGATACAATGAGCAGTTCTTC.